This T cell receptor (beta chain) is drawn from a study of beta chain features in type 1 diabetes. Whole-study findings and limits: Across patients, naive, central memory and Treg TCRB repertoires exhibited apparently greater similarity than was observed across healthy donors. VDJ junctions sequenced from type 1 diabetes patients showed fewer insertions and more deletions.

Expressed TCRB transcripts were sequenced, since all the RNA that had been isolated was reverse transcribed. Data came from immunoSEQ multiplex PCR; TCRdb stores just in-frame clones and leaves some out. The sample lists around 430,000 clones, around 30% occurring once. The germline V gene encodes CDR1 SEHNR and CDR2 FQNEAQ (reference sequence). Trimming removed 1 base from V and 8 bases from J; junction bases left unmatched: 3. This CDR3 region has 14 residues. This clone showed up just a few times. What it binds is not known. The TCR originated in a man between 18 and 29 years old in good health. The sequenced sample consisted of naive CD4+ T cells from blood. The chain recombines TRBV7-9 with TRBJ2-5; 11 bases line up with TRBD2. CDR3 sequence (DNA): TGTGCCAGCAGCTTAGTGACTAGCGGGACTACCCAGTACTTC. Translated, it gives CASSLVTSGTTQYF.